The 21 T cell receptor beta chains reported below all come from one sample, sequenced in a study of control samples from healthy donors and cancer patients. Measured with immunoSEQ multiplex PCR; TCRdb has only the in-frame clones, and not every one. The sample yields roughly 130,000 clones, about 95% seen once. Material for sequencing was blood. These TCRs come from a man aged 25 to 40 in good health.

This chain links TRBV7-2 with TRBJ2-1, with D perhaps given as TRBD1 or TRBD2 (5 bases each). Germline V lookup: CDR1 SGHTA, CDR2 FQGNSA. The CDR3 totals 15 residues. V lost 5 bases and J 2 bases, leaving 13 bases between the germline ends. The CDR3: CASSERDATYNEQFF. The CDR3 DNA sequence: TGTGCCAGCAGCGAGAGGGACGCGACCTACAATGAGCAGTTCTTC. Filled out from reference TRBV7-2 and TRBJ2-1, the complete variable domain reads GAGVSQSPSNKVTEKGKDVELRCDPISGHTALYWYRQSLGQGLEFLIYFQGNSAPDKSGLPSDRFSAERTGGSVSTLTIQRTQQEDSAVYLCASSERDATYNEQFFGPGTRLTVL.

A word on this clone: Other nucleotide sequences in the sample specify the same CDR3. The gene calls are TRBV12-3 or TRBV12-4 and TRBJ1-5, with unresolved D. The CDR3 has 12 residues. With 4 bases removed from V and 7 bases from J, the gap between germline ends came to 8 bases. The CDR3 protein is CASSSPGQPQHF. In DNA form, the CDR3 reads TGTGCCAGCAGTTCGCCCGGGCAGCCCCAGCATTTT.

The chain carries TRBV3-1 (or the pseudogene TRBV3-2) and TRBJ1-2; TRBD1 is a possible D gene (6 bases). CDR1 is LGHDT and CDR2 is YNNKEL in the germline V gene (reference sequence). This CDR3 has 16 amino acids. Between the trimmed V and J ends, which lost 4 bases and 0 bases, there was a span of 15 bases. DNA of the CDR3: TGTGCCAGCAGCCCTTACAGGGATCCAGCTAACTATGGCTACACCTTC. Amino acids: CASSPYRDPANYGYTF.

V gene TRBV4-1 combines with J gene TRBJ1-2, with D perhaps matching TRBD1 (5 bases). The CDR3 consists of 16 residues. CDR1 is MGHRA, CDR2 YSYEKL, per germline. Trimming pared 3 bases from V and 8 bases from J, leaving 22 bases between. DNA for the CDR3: TGCGCCAGCAGCCACAGGGCCTCAGGCAATGAGGGGGGCTACACCTTC. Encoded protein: CASSHRASGNEGGYTF.

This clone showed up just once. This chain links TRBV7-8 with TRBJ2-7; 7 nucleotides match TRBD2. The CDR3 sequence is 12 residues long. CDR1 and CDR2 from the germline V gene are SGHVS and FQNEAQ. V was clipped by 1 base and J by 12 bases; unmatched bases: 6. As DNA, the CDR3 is TGTGCCAGCAGCTTAGGCGGGGGTGGAGGGTACTTC. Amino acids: CASSLGGGGGYF.

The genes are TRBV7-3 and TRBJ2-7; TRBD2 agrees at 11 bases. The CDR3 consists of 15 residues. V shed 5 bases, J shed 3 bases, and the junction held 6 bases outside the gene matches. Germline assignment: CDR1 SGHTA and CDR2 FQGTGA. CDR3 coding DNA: TGTGCCAGCAGCCAAACTAGCGGGGGCTACTACGAGCAGTACTTC. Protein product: CASSQTSGGYYEQYF.

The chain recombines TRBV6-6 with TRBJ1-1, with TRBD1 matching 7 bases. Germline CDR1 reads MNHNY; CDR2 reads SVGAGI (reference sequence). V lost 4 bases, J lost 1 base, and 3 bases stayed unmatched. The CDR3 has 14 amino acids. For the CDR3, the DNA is TGTGCCAGCAGTTGGGGGACAGCGAACACTGAAGCTTTCTTT. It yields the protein CASSWGTANTEAFF.

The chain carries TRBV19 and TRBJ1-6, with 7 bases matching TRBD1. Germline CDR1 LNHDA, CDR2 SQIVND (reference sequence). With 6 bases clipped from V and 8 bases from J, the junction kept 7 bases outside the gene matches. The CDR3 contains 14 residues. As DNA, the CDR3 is TGTGCCAGTAGGATGGGGACAGAGCATTCACCCCTCCACTTT. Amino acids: CASRMGTEHSPLHF.

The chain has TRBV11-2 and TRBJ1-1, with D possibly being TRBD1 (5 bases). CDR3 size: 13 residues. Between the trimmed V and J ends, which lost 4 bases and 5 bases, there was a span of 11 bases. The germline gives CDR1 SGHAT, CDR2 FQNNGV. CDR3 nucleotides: TGTGCCAGCAGCTACCAGGGAGGAACTGAAGCTTTCTTT. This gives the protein CASSYQGGTEAFF.

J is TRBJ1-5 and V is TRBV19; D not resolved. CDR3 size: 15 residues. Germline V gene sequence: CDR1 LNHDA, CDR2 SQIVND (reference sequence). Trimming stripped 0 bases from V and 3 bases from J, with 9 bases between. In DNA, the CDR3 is TGTGCCAGTAGTATAGATGCAGGATTCAATCAGCCCCAGCATTTT. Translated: CASSIDAGFNQPQHF.

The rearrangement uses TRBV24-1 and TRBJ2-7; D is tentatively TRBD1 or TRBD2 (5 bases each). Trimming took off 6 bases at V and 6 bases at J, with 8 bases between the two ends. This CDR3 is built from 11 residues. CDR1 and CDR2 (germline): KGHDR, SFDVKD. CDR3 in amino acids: CATSSGTEQYF. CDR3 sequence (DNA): TGTGCCACCAGTTCGGGGACCGAGCAGTACTTC.

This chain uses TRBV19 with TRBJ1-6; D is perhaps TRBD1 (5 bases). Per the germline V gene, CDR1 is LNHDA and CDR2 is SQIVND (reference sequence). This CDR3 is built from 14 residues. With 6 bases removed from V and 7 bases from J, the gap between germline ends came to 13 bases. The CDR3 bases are TGTGCCAGTAGCCCCCAGGGACTCAATTCACCCCTCCACTTT. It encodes CASSPQGLNSPLHF.

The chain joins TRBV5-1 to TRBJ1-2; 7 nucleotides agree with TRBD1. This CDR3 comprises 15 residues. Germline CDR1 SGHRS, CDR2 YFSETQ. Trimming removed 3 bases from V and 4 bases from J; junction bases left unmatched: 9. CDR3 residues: CASSWTGQPVYGYTF. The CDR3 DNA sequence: TGCGCCAGCAGCTGGACGGGACAGCCCGTCTATGGCTACACCTTC.

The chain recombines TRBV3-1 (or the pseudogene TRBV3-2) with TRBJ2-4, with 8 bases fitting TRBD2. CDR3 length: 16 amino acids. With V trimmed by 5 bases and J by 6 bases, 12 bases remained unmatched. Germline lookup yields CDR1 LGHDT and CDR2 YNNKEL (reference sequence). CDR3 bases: TGTGCCAGCAGCTCCGTGACTAGCGAAAAGGGAAACATTCAGTACTTC. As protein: CASSSVTSEKGNIQYF.

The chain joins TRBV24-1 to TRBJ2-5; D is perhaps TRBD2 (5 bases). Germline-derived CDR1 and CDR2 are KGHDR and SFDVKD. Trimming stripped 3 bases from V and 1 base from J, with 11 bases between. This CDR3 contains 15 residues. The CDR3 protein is CATSDPGGFQETQYF. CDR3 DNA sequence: TGTGCCACCAGTGATCCCGGAGGATTCCAAGAGACCCAGTACTTC.

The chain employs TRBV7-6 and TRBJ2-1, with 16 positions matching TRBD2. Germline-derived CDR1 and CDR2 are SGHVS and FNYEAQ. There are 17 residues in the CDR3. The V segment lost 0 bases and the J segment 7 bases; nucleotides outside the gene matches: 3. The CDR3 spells CASSLAGLAGGVNEQFF. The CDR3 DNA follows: TGTGCCAGCAGCTTAGCGGGACTAGCGGGGGGGGTTAATGAGCAGTTCTTC.

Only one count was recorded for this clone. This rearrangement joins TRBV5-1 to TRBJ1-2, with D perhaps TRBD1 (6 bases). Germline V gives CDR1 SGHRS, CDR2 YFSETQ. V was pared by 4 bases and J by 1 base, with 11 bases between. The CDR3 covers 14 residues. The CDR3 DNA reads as TGCGCCAGCAGCCCGACAGGCTTTAACTATGGCTACACCTTC. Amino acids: CASSPTGFNYGYTF.

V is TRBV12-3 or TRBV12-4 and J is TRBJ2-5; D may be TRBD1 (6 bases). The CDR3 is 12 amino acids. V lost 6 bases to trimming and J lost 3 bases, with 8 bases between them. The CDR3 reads CASRAGEETQYF. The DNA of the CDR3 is TGTGCCAGCAGGGCAGGGGAAGAGACCCAGTACTTC.

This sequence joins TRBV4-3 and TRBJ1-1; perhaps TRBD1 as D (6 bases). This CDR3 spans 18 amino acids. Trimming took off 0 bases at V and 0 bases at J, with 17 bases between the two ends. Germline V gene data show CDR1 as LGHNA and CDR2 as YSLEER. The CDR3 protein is CASSQDLQGTGLNTEAFF. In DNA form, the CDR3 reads TGCGCCAGCAGCCAAGACTTACAGGGAACCGGCTTGAACACTGAAGCTTTCTTT.

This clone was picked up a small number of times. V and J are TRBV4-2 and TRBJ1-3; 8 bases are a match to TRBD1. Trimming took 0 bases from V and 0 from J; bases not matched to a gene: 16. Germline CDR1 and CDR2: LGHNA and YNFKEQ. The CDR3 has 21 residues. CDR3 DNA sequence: TGTGCCAGCAGCCAAGATTACCTCGGGGACAGGCCGAGAGCCTCTGGAAACACCATATATTTT. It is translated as CASSQDYLGDRPRASGNTIYF.

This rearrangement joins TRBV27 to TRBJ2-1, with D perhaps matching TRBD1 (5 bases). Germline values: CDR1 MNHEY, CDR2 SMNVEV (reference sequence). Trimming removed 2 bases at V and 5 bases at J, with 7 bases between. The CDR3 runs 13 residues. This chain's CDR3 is CASSLAGNNEQFF. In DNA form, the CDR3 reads TGTGCCAGCAGTTTAGCAGGGAACAATGAGCAGTTCTTC.